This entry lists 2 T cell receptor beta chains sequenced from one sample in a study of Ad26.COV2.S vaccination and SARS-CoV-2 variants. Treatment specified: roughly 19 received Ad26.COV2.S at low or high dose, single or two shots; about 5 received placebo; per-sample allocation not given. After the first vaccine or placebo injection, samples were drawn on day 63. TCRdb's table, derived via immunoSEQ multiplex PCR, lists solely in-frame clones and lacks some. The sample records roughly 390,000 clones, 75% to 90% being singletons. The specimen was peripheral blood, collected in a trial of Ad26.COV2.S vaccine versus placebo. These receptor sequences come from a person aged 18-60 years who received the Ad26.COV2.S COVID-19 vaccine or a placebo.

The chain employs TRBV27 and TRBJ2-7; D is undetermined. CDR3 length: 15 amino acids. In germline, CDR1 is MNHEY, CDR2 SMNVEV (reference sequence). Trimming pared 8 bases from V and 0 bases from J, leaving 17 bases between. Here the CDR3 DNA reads TGTGCCAGCTCCCCCTTGGACCCTTACTCCTACGAGCAGTACTTC. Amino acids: CASSPLDPYSYEQYF.

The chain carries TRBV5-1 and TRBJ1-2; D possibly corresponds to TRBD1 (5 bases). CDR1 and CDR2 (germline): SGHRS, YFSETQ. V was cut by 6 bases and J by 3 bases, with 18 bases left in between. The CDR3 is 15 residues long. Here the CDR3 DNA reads TGCGCCAGCAAACGCCTGCAAGGGGCCGACTATGGCTACACCTTC. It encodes CASKRLQGADYGYTF.